This note documents a single TCR beta chain sequence. The target antigen is unknown. This record belongs to a study of cytomegalovirus exposure and HLA in healthy donors. Researchers ran the PCR with 60 Vbeta and 13 Jbeta primers. Clones were read by immunoSEQ multiplex PCR, and TCRdb kept only the in-frame ones, dropping some. The profile shows about 96,000 clones, approximately 74% of them singletons. General study points: Immune exposure information available was restricted to CMV serostatus. Through in vitro validation, three CMV-associated chains were shown to be specific for CMV antigens. The listing of 150 or so TCR beta chains classed them as cytomegalovirus-associated.

V was cut by 5 bases and J by 2 bases, with 10 bases left in between. Germline CDR1 and CDR2: LGHNT and FRNRAP. This CDR3 contains 14 residues. The chain combines TRBV12-5 with TRBJ2-1, with D possibly matching TRBD1 (6 bases). The receptor's source is a female donor in good health and CMV-seropositive. Sequencing used PBMCs. CDR3 amino acids: CASGIGQPYNEQFF. In nucleotides, the CDR3 is TGTGCTAGTGGTATAGGACAGCCCTACAATGAGCAGTTCTTC. The variable domain in full, completed from reference TRBV12-5 and TRBJ2-1, reads DARVTQTPRHKVTEMGQEVTMRCQPILGHNTVFWYRQTMMQGLELLAYFRNRAPLDDSGMPKDRFSAEMPDATLATLKIQPSEPRDSAVYFCASGIGQPYNEQFFGPGTRLTVL.